This T cell receptor beta chain stems from a study of blood T cell repertoires in COVID-19. Background on the study: Acute-phase and convalescent COVID-19 samples originated in the United States, Italy and Spain. Sources were T cells, B-cell-depleted T cells, or PBMCs; the material itself was cDNA or gDNA.

Germline trimming cut 2 bases from V and 1 base from J; bases unmatched to any gene: 0. The CDR3 has 15 amino acids. Germline lookup yields CDR1 SGHNT and CDR2 YENEEA. Authors' analysis steps: Estimation of nucleated cell counts was performed using reference gene primer amplification. The table came from immunoSEQ multiplex PCR; TCRdb's copy has only in-frame clones and leaves some out. That table is the source of V, J and clone size, and D and trimming were worked out from the DNA. The table shows 85,000 to 100,000 clones, with around nine tenths occurring only once. The chain recombines TRBV11-3 with TRBJ2-3; 10 bases are a match to TRBD2. The sequence came from a man in his 60s with acute or convalescent COVID-19. The sequenced material came from peripheral blood. The CDR3 spells CASSLLAGGTDTQYF. The CDR3 nucleotides read TGTGCCAGCAGCTTACTAGCGGGAGGCACAGATACGCAGTATTTT. Looking up the rest from reference TRBV11-3 and TRBJ2-3 gives the full variable domain: EAGVVQSPRYKIIEKKQPVAFWCNPISGHNTLYWYLQNLGQGPELLIRYENEEAVDDSQLPKDRFSAERLKGVDSTLKIQPAELGDSAVYLCASSLLAGGTDTQYFGPGTRLTVL.